This T cell receptor (beta chain) was documented in a study of cytomegalovirus exposure and HLA in healthy donors. Broader study findings: Accounts indicate the classifier identified cytomegalovirus status with strong specificity and sensitivity. The study flagged about 150 TCR beta chains as cytomegalovirus-associated. Specific recognition of CMV antigens was confirmed in vitro for a few chains (all CMV-associated).

Method: immunoSEQ multiplex PCR; TCRdb's copy keeps in-frame clones and lacks some. The sample includes about 180,000 clones, around 85% of them seen just once. Donors came from a validation cohort of over a hundred subjects, distinct from the first 666-subject cohort. A remark on this clone: Its antigen is currently unknown.

The ends were cut back, 3 bases at V and 0 bases at J, with 11 bases in the middle. Germline V gives CDR1 WSHSY, CDR2 SAAADI. This CDR3 spans 15 amino acids. The TCR sequence derives from a man aged 18 to 30 in good health and CMV-seropositive. The sequencing input was PBMCs. The chain is built from TRBV10-2 and TRBJ1-1; no reliable D call. The CDR3 region has the DNA TGCGCCAGCAGTGAATCCCGACATTTGAACACTGAAGCTTTCTTT. Residues: CASSESRHLNTEAFF.